This T cell receptor beta chain came from a study of tumor-infiltrating lymphocytes in primary liver carcinoma. General study findings and limits: Among the pair types, tumor region pairs showed more overlap than tumor-adjacent and tumor-blood pairs. Tumor top-250-clone fractions significantly exceeded those of blood (p = 0.039).

A constant-region primer primed TCR beta cDNA synthesis from about 0.55 ug of total RNA. Sequencing libraries for TCR beta derived from three nested multiplex PCR rounds that used slightly modified ARM-PCR. The first two PCR rounds, around 11 cycles each, used TRBV1-TRBV30 forward primers and a C-beta reverse primer. TCRdb redid the calling of the multiplex PCR reads with MiXCR, one entry per CDR3 protein. This table holds about 330,000 distinct CDR3 sequences, less than 70% found once. Looked up from germline, CDR1 is MNHNS and CDR2 is SASEGT. This CDR3 spans 14 amino acids. The V and J ends lost 8 bases and 0 bases respectively, with 8 bases between them. Alongside blood RNA obtained from unsorted whole blood, germline DNA was also extracted. The sample holds many counts of this clonotype. Its antigen is still unknown.

Sequencing was done on a sample of peripheral blood. The rearrangement uses TRBV6-1 and TRBJ1-6; D gene ambiguous. The TCR sequence derives from a man aged 35 to 55 with primary liver carcinoma and hepatitis B virus infection. CDR3 residues: CASAGSSYNSPLHF. The CDR3, as DNA: TGTGCCAGCGCCGGGAGCTCCTATAATTCACCCCTCCACTTT.